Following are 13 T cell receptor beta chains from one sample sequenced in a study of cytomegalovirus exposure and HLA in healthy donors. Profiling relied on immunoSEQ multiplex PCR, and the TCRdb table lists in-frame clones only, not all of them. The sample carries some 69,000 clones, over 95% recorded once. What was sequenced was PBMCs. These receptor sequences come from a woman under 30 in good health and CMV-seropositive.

The CDR3 protein is CASAGGAYYEQYF. CDR3 DNA sequence: TGCGCCAGCGCAGGGGGCGCTTACTACGAGCAGTACTTC. The gene calls are TRBV5-1 and TRBJ2-7; 8 bases map to TRBD1. J was trimmed by 3 bases and V by 7 bases; bases with no gene match: 6. Germline CDR1 is SGHRS and CDR2 is YFSETQ. The CDR3 runs to 13 residues.

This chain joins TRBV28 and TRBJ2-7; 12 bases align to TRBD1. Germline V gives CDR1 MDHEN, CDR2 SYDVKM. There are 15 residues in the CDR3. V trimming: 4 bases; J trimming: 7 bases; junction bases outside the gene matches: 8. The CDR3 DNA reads TGTGCCAGCAGTTACCCGGGACAGGGGGCAATTGAGCAGTACTTC. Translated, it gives CASSYPGQGAIEQYF.

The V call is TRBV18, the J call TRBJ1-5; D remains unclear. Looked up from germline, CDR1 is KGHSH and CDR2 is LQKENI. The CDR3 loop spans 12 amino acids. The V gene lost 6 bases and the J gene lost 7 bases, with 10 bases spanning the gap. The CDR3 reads CASSLGGQPQHF. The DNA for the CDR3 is TGTGCCAGCTCTCTGGGCGGGCAGCCCCAGCATTTT. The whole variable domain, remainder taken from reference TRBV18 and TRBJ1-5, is NAGVMQNPRHLVRRRGQEARLRCSPMKGHSHVYWYRQLPEEGLKFMVYLQKENIIDESGMPKERFSAEFPKEGPSILRIQQVVRGDSAAYFCASSLGGQPQHFGDGTRLSIL.

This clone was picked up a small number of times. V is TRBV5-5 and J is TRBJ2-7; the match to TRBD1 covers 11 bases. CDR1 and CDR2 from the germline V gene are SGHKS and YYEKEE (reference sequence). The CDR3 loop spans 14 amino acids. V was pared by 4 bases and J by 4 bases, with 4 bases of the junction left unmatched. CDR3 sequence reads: CASSRTGGAYEQYF. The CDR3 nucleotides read TGTGCCAGCAGCCGGACAGGGGGCGCGTACGAGCAGTACTTC.

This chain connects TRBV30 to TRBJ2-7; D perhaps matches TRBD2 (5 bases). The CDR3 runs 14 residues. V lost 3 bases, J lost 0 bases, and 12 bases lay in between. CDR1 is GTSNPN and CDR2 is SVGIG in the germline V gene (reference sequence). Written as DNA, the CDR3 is TGTGCCTGGAGAGGAGAGCGGAACTCCTACGAGCAGTACTTC. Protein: CAWRGERNSYEQYF.

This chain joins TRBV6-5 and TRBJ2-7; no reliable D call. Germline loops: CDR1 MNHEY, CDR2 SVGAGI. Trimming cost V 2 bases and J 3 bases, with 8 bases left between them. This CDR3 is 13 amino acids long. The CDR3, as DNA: TGTGCCAGCAGTTACGCGATTAGCTACGAGCAGTACTTC. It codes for CASSYAISYEQYF.

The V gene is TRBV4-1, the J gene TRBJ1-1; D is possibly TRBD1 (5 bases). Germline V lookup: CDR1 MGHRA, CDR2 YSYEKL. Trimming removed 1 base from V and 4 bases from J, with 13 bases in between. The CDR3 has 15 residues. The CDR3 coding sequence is TGCGCCAGCAGCCAAGGCTTCAGGGAGGGCACTGAAGCTTTCTTT. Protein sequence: CASSQGFREGTEAFF.

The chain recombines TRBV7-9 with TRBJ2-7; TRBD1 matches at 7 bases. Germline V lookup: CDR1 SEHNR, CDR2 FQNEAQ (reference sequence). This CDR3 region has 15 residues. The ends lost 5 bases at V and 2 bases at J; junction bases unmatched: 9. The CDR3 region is CASSPQLTGTYEQYF. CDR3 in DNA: TGTGCCAGCAGCCCCCAATTGACAGGGACCTACGAGCAGTACTTC.

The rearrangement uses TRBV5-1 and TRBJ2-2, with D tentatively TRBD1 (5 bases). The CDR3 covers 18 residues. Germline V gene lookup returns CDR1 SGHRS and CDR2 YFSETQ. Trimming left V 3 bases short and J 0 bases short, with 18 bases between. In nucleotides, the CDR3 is TGCGCCAGCAGCTCCCTCATGTGGGGCGATACGAACACCGGGGAGCTGTTTTTT. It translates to CASSSLMWGDTNTGELFF. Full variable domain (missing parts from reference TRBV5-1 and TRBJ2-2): KAGVTQTPRYLIKTRGQQVTLSCSPISGHRSVSWYQQTPGQGLQFLFEYFSETQRNKGNFPGRFSGRQFSNSRSEMNVSTLELGDSALYLCASSSLMWGDTNTGELFFGEGSRLTVL.

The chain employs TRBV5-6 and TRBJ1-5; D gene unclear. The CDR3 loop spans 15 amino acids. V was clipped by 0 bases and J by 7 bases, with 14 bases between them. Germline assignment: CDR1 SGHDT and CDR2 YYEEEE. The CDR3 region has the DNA TGTGCCAGCAGCTTGGGGTCGCCGGGGAAACAGCCCCAGCATTTT. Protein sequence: CASSLGSPGKQPQHF.

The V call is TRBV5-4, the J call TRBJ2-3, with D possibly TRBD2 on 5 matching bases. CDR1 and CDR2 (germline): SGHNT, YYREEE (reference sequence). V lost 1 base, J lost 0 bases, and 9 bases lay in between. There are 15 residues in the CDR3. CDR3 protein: CASSLRAVSTDTQYF. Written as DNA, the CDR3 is TGTGCCAGCAGCTTGAGAGCGGTTAGCACAGATACGCAGTATTTT.

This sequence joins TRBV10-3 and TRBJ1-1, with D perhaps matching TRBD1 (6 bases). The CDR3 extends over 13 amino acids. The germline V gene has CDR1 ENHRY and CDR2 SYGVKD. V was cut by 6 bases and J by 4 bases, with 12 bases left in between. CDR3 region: CAISTGMGTEAFF. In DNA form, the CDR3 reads TGTGCCATCAGCACAGGGATGGGCACTGAAGCTTTCTTT.

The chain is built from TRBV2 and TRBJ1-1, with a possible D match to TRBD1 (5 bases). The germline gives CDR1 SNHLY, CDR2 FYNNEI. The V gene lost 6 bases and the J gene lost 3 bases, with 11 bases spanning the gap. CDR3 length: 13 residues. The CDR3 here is CASSRDLDTEAFF. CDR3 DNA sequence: TGTGCCAGCAGCAGGGATTTAGACACTGAAGCTTTCTTT.